Below, 20 T cell receptor beta chains from the same sample are listed, as sequenced in a study of molecular identifiers for immune sequencing clone quantification. TCRdb fed the PCR reads into MiXCR, producing one record per CDR3 protein. The table shows 88,000 or so distinct CDR3 sequences, with around 20% occurring only once. The sample comprised naive CD8+ T cells from blood, with Jurkat cell RNA spiked in. Sample subset: FACS-sorted CD8+CD4-CCR7+CD45RA+ naive T cells. These receptors all come from a human donor in good health. Some libraries in this study had Jurkat cell RNA spiked in.

The chain links TRBV9 to TRBJ2-3; 11 bases are a match to TRBD2. This CDR3 contains 18 residues. Unmatched junction bases numbered 8, after V lost 0 bases and J lost 2 bases. Germline lookup yields CDR1 SGDLS and CDR2 YYNGEE. CDR3 region: CASSVEGLAGGYTDTQYF. DNA for the CDR3: TGTGCCAGCAGCGTAGAAGGGCTAGCGGGGGGTTACACAGATACGCAGTATTTT. The whole variable domain, remainder taken from reference TRBV9 and TRBJ2-3, is DSGVTQTPKHLITATGQRVTLRCSPRSGDLSVYWYQQSLDQGLQFLIQYYNGEERAKGNILERFSAQQFPDLHSELNLSSLELGDSALYFCASSVEGLAGGYTDTQYFGPGTRLTVL.

This clonotype was seen at least ten times. This rearrangement joins TRBV9 to TRBJ2-3; D is ambiguous. Germline CDR1 SGDLS, CDR2 YYNGEE. There are 14 residues in the CDR3. Trimming pared 3 bases from V and 4 bases from J, leaving 12 bases between. CDR3 bases: TGTGCCAGCAGCGCCCTGACCAGCTCAGATACGCAGTATTTT. It yields the protein CASSALTSSDTQYF.

In its sample, this clonotype was seen many times. The chain uses TRBV7-2 and TRBJ1-2; D is ambiguous. The V end lost 2 bases, the J end lost 4 bases, and 8 bases lay between the germline ends. The CDR3 is made up of 13 amino acids. The germline V gene has CDR1 SGHTA and CDR2 FQGNSA. The DNA for the CDR3 is TGTGCCAGCAGCTTAATGTCCTTCTATGGCTACACCTTC. Residues: CASSLMSFYGYTF. Looking up the rest from reference TRBV7-2 and TRBJ1-2 gives the full variable domain: GAGVSQSPSNKVTEKGKDVELRCDPISGHTALYWYRQSLGQGLEFLIYFQGNSAPDKSGLPSDRFSAERTGGSVSTLTIQRTQQEDSAVYLCASSLMSFYGYTFGSGTRLTVV.

As regards this clonotype: A much larger clone is a single base away; this may be a read error. This chain connects TRBV20-1 to TRBJ1-1; no firm D call. Germline V gives CDR1 DFQATT, CDR2 SNEGSKA (reference sequence). The CDR3 runs 14 residues. The CDR3 is CSATLTLSGSESFF. CDR3 coding DNA: TGCAGTGCAACATTGACTCTGAGTGGGTCTGAATCTTTCTTT.

As concerns this clonotype: Since no conserved phenylalanine or tryptophan closes the CDR3, a read error is the likely cause. V gene TRBV4-3 combines with J gene TRBJ2-7; D is possibly TRBD2 (5 bases). Germline loops: CDR1 LGHNA, CDR2 YSLEER. The CDR3 is 15 residues long. CDR3 protein: CASSQDRGSSYGQYL. CDR3 nucleotides: TGCGCCAGCAGCCAAGATCGGGGAAGCTCCTACGGGCAGTACCTC.

In its sample, this clonotype was seen a few times. The chain has TRBV19 and TRBJ2-4; 9 nucleotides match TRBD1. Germline trimming cut 3 bases from V and 6 bases from J; bases unmatched to any gene: 6. The germline gives CDR1 LNHDA, CDR2 SQIVND (reference sequence). The CDR3 is made up of 15 amino acids. The CDR3 reads CASSIPTGGRNIQYF. The CDR3 bases are TGTGCCAGTAGTATTCCTACAGGGGGCAGAAACATTCAGTACTTC.

In this sample, this clonotype turned up many times. The chain combines TRBV29-1 with TRBJ2-2, with D uncertain. CDR1 is SQVTM and CDR2 is ANQGSEA in the germline V gene. The CDR3 extends over 14 amino acids. Trimming shortened V by 2 bases and J by 0 bases, and 7 bases separated the two germline ends. CDR3 sequence: CSVEYGTNTGELFF. The CDR3 nucleotides read TGCAGCGTTGAATATGGAACGAACACCGGGGAGCTGTTTTTT.

Concerning this clonotype itself: This sequence may be a read error, since a much larger clone differs from it by one base. V and J are TRBV30 and TRBJ1-5, with D uncertain. The CDR3 length is 15 residues. CDR1 and CDR2 (germline): GTSNPN, SVGIG (reference sequence). DNA of the CDR3: TGTGCCTGGAGTCAATCAGGATCTAGCGATCAGCCCCAGCATTTT. This sequence encodes CAWSQSGSSDQPQHF.

The table lists this clonotype with many counts. The chain is built from TRBV2 and TRBJ2-3; no clear D. The CDR3 contains 13 residues. Trimming removed 8 bases at V and 4 bases at J, with 13 bases between. Germline assignment: CDR1 SNHLY and CDR2 FYNNEI. CDR3 in amino acids: CASQGSRADTQYF. CDR3 sequence (DNA): TGTGCCAGCCAAGGGTCTCGGGCAGATACGCAGTATTTT.

In the case of this clonotype: This clone may be a read error of a much larger clone one base away. The chain joins TRBV4-3 to TRBJ2-7; D possibly corresponds to TRBD1 (6 bases). The germline V gene has CDR1 LGHNA and CDR2 YSLEER. This CDR3 spans 14 amino acids. DNA of the CDR3: TGCGCCAGCAGCCAAGACCGGGACACCTACGAGCAGAACTTC. Its translation is CASSQDRDTYEQNF.

This clonotype has ten or more counts. This rearrangement joins TRBV7-9 to TRBJ2-7, with 7 bases matching TRBD1. This CDR3 comprises 15 residues. The ends lost 5 bases at V and 4 bases at J; junction bases unmatched: 11. Per the germline V gene, CDR1 is SEHNR and CDR2 is FQNEAQ (reference sequence). This chain's CDR3 is CASSPVVGGRYEQYF. CDR3 in DNA: TGTGCCAGCAGCCCCGTCGTAGGGGGCAGGTACGAGCAGTACTTC.

This clonotype was observed at least ten times. V and J are TRBV5-1 and TRBJ2-3; D is unclear. This CDR3 spans 12 amino acids. The germline gives CDR1 SGHRS, CDR2 YFSETQ. V lost 3 bases and J lost 11, with 13 bases in between. The DNA for the CDR3 is TGCGCCAGCAGCTGGACGGATTTTGAGCAGTATTTT. Its translation: CASSWTDFEQYF.

In this sample, this clonotype turned up many times. The chain joins TRBV6-6 to TRBJ2-3; 12 nucleotides align to TRBD2. The ends lost 7 bases at V and 3 bases at J; junction bases unmatched: 5. Per the germline V gene, CDR1 is MNHNY and CDR2 is SVGAGI (reference sequence). This CDR3 spans 15 amino acids. The CDR3 nucleotides read TGTGCCAGCACCTGGACTAGCGGGGTGACAGATACGCAGTATTTT. It translates to CASTWTSGVTDTQYF.

This clonotype has just a few counts. J is TRBJ2-7 and V is TRBV5-1; TRBD1 aligns across 7 bases. Germline V lookup: CDR1 SGHRS, CDR2 YFSETQ. This CDR3 has 13 residues. V dropped 0 bases and J dropped 6; count of bases not matched to a gene: 3. The CDR3 DNA sequence: TGCGCCAGCAGCTTGGTACAGGGGTTCGAGCAGTACTTC. This codes for CASSLVQGFEQYF.

Ten or more counts support this clonotype. The chain has TRBV28 and TRBJ2-5, with a tentative D call TRBD2 (6 bases). Trimming cost V 8 bases and J 7 bases, with 20 bases left between them. CDR1 MDHEN and CDR2 SYDVKM come from the germline V gene. The CDR3 loop spans 14 amino acids. CDR3 loop: CASRGTAYGGTQYF. The CDR3 DNA sequence: TGTGCCAGCCGCGGGACGGCTTACGGGGGGACCCAGTACTTC.

A word on this clonotype: A much larger clone lies a single base off, so this may be a read error. The genes are TRBV19 and TRBJ2-3; 7 nucleotides line up with TRBD2. In germline, CDR1 is LNHDA, CDR2 SQIVND (reference sequence). CDR3 length equals 14 residues. The CDR3 loop reads CTSSEAGATDTQYF. CDR3 DNA: TGTACCAGTAGTGAGGCGGGAGCCACAGATACGCAGTATTTT.

The V gene is TRBV7-9, the J gene TRBJ2-3, with D unclear. The V gene lost 7 bases and the J gene lost 5 bases, with 10 bases spanning the gap. This CDR3 spans 12 amino acids. Germline CDR1 SEHNR, CDR2 FQNEAQ (reference sequence). The DNA of the CDR3 is TGTGCCAGCACGGAAGACGGAGATACGCAGTATTTT. As protein: CASTEDGDTQYF.

Ten or more counts support this clonotype. The V gene is TRBV7-2, the J gene TRBJ1-2, with TRBD1 as a possible D gene (6 bases). Germline V lookup: CDR1 SGHTA, CDR2 FQGNSA. V dropped 5 bases and J dropped 0 bases, with 10 bases sitting between them. The CDR3 contains 14 residues. For the CDR3, the DNA is TGTGCCAGCAGCGTAGGGGGTCCTAACTATGGCTACACCTTC. Translation: CASSVGGPNYGYTF.

This clonotype was seen ten or more times. This chain joins TRBV5-1 and TRBJ1-1, with TRBD1 identical over 7 bases. Germline V gene data show CDR1 as SGHRS and CDR2 as YFSETQ. CDR3 length: 15 amino acids. The trim removed 1 base at V and 7 bases at J, leaving 10 bases unmatched. CDR3 loop: CASSLPETGLLEAFF. As DNA, the CDR3 is TGCGCCAGCAGCTTGCCCGAGACAGGGTTGCTTGAAGCTTTCTTT.

V usage is TRBV6-2 or TRBV6-3 and J usage is TRBJ2-1, with 10 bases that match TRBD2. Germline V CDR1 and CDR2: MNHEY, SVGEGT. V lost 7 bases to trimming and J lost 8 bases; unmatched junction nucleotides: 11. This CDR3 has 15 residues. CDR3 nucleotide sequence: TGTGCCAGCAACTCTAAGCGGGAGGGCATAGATGAGCAGTTCTTC. Residues: CASNSKREGIDEQFF.